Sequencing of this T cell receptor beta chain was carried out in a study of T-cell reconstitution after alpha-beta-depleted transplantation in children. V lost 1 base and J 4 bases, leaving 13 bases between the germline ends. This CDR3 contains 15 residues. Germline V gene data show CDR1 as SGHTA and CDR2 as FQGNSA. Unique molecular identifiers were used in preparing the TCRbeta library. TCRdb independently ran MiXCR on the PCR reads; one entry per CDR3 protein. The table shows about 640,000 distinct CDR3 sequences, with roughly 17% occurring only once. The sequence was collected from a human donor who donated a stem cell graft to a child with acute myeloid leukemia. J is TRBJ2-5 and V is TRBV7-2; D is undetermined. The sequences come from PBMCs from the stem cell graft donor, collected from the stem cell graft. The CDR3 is CASSLGSAGRETQYF. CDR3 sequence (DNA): TGTGCCAGCAGCTTAGGGTCGGCAGGCCGAGAGACCCAGTACTTC. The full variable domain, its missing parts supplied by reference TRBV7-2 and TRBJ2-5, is GAGVSQSPSNKVTEKGKDVELRCDPISGHTALYWYRQSLGQGLEFLIYFQGNSAPDKSGLPSDRFSAERTGGSVSTLTIQRTQQEDSAVYLCASSLGSAGRETQYFGPGTRLLVL.